The 15 T cell receptor beta chains presented below share a single source sample, sequenced in a study of cytomegalovirus exposure and HLA in healthy donors. It was with 60 Vbeta and 13 Jbeta primers that the PCR ran. The table came from immunoSEQ multiplex PCR; TCRdb's copy has only in-frame clones and leaves some out. Here the sample spans more than 150,000 clones, 70% to 80% being singletons. Sequencing was done on a sample of PBMCs. Receptors were obtained from a man in his forties or fifties in good health and CMV-seronegative.

The chain employs TRBV5-4 and TRBJ2-1, with D possibly TRBD1 on 6 matching bases. V was clipped by 4 bases and J by 0 bases, with 11 bases between them. The CDR3 is 15 amino acids. Germline CDR1 is SGHNT and CDR2 is YYREEE (reference sequence). Here the CDR3 DNA reads TGTGCCAGCAGCCCGACAGGAGACTCCTACAATGAGCAGTTCTTC. Its protein is CASSPTGDSYNEQFF.

About this clone: One junction end does not reproduce the germline sequence, and a read error may be involved. This chain links TRBV15 with TRBJ2-4; TRBD1 matches at 7 bases. CDR3 length equals 15 residues. Germline assignment: CDR1 LNHNV and CDR2 YYDKDF (reference sequence). The CDR3 spells CATSRLGTEKNSQYF. CDR3 nucleotide sequence: TGTGCCACCAGCAGACTTGGGACAGAAAAAAACAGTCAGTACTTC.

This chain links TRBV28 with TRBJ2-2; 13 bases map to TRBD2. The CDR3 loop spans 15 amino acids. V lost 6 bases to trimming and J lost 6 bases; unmatched junction nucleotides: 4. Germline lookup yields CDR1 MDHEN and CDR2 SYDVKM. The CDR3 sequence is CASSLGTSGAGELFF. The CDR3 nucleotides read TGTGCCAGCAGCCTCGGGACTAGCGGGGCCGGGGAGCTGTTTTTT.

The chain is built from TRBV7-9 and TRBJ2-7, with D possibly matching TRBD1 (6 bases). V was shortened by 2 bases and J by 3 bases, with 11 bases between the two germline ends. Germline V gene data show CDR1 as SEHNR and CDR2 as FQNEAQ (reference sequence). CDR3 size: 14 residues. CDR3 sequence reads: CASSLTGQNYEQYF. The CDR3 DNA follows: TGTGCCAGCAGCTTAACCGGACAGAACTACGAGCAGTACTTC.

This chain connects TRBV5-4 to TRBJ2-7, with D maybe TRBD1 (6 bases). There are 15 residues in the CDR3. V was cut by 0 bases and J by 0 bases, with 10 bases left in between. The germline V gene has CDR1 SGHNT and CDR2 YYREEE (reference sequence). The CDR3 reads CASSLDGQSSYEQYV. CDR3 DNA: TGTGCCAGCAGCTTGGATGGACAGTCCTCCTACGAGCAGTACGTC.

The chain uses TRBV19 and TRBJ1-4, with 8 bases that match TRBD1. From germline, CDR1 is LNHDA and CDR2 SQIVND (reference sequence). This CDR3 is 15 amino acids long. V was pared by 6 bases and J by 9 bases, with 12 bases of the junction left unmatched. The CDR3 loop reads CASSHRTTGAKKLFF. The CDR3 region has the DNA TGTGCCAGTAGCCACCGTACGACAGGGGCTAAAAAACTGTTTTTT.

V gene TRBV7-8 combines with J gene TRBJ2-2; no clear D gene. The germline gives CDR1 SGHVS, CDR2 FQNEAQ. The CDR3 runs to 13 residues. V lost 5 bases, J lost 1 base, and 5 bases lay in between. For the CDR3, the DNA is TGTGCCAGCAGCGGAGAGAACACCGGGGAGCTGTTTTTT. Its translation is CASSGENTGELFF.

The chain has TRBV2 and TRBJ2-2; 10 nucleotides agree with TRBD2. J was trimmed by 2 bases and V by 9 bases; bases with no gene match: 3. The CDR3 totals 14 residues. CDR1 is SNHLY and CDR2 is FYNNEI in the germline V gene. For the CDR3, the DNA is TGTGCCAGTAGACTAGCGGGTAACACCGGGGAGCTGTTTTTT. Translation gives CASRLAGNTGELFF.

The genes are TRBV23-1 and TRBJ1-5; the D gene is possibly TRBD1 (5 bases). TRBV23-1 is reported as an ORF; its role is uncertain. This CDR3 is built from 16 residues. V was trimmed by 0 bases and J by 4 bases, leaving 13 bases between them. CDR3 residues: CASSQSVVGGNQPQHF. The DNA for the CDR3 is TGCGCCAGCAGTCAATCTGTGGTGGGGGGAAATCAGCCCCAGCATTTT.

This clone has a handful of counts. The chain recombines TRBV4-2 with TRBJ2-3; TRBD1 aligns across 11 bases. This CDR3 is 17 amino acids long. V gave up 1 base and J gave up 5 bases; unmatched junction bases: 8. Germline CDR1 and CDR2: LGHNA and YNFKEQ. The CDR3 nucleotides are TGTGCCAGCAGCCAAGGGGGCGGGACAGGGGGTGGAGATACGCAGTATTTT. Its protein is CASSQGGGTGGGDTQYF.

This chain joins TRBV18 and TRBJ1-4; D perhaps matches TRBD1 (5 bases). CDR3 length: 14 residues. Germline values: CDR1 KGHSH, CDR2 LQKENI. The V end lost 2 bases, the J end lost 3 bases, and 7 bases lay between the germline ends. The CDR3 is CASSPNRPNEKLFF. The CDR3 nucleotides read TGTGCCAGCTCACCAAACAGGCCTAATGAAAAACTGTTTTTT. The full variable domain, in which reference TRBV18 and TRBJ1-4 provide the parts outside the CDR3, is NAGVMQNPRHLVRRRGQEARLRCSPMKGHSHVYWYRQLPEEGLKFMVYLQKENIIDESGMPKERFSAEFPKEGPSILRIQQVVRGDSAAYFCASSPNRPNEKLFFGSGTQLSVL.

The CDR3 spells CATSRGDGSSTDTQYF. The CDR3, as DNA: TGTGCCACCAGCAGGGGAGACGGGAGTAGCACAGATACGCAGTATTTT. The V and J genes are TRBV15 and TRBJ2-3; maybe TRBD2 (6 bases). The CDR3 totals 16 residues. The germline CDR1 and CDR2 sequences are LNHNV and YYDKDF (reference sequence). V lost 3 bases, J lost 0 bases, and 13 bases lay in between.

The CDR3 DNA sequence: TGCAGTGCCCGAGCGGTCGATGAGCAGTTCTTC. Residues: CSARAVDEQFF. V gene TRBV20-1 combines with J gene TRBJ2-1; TRBD2 is a possible D gene (5 bases). This CDR3 contains 11 residues. Trimming took 6 bases from V and 8 from J, leaving 11 bases between them. From germline, CDR1 is DFQATT and CDR2 SNEGSKA (reference sequence).

The chain links TRBV7-3 to TRBJ2-1, with a weak D call TRBD2 (6 bases). There are 15 residues in the CDR3. V dropped 1 base and J dropped 2 bases, with 9 bases sitting between them. The germline V gene encodes CDR1 SGHTA and CDR2 FQGTGA. The CDR3 here is CASSLRRDPYNEQFF. The DNA of the CDR3 is TGTGCCAGCAGCTTAAGGCGGGACCCCTACAATGAGCAGTTCTTC.

This sequence joins TRBV7-2 and TRBJ1-3, with TRBD1 identical over 7 bases. The CDR3 loop spans 16 amino acids. Trimming at V came to 10 bases and at J to 0 bases, leaving 12 bases not matched to a gene. The germline gives CDR1 SGHTA, CDR2 FQGNSA. In nucleotides, the CDR3 is TGTGCCACCTCAAGTAGGGGGCCGAGCTCTGGAAACACCATATATTTT. It specifies CATSSRGPSSGNTIYF.